This T cell receptor (beta chain) was sequenced for a study of blood T cell repertoires in COVID-19. Overall study: Some COVID-19 samples were acute and others convalescent; all came from the United States, Italy and Spain. T cells, B-cell-depleted T cells, or PBMCs supplied cDNA or gDNA.

The CDR3 runs to 14 residues. The V end was cut by 1 base, the J end by 2 bases, with 8 bases between. Germline V gene sequence: CDR1 LNHNV, CDR2 YYDKDF (reference sequence). Authors' analysis steps: Amplification with reference gene primers provided the estimates of nucleated cell counts. Measured with immunoSEQ multiplex PCR; TCRdb has only the in-frame clones, and not every one. V, J and clone size are those of that table, while D and trimming were read from the DNA. The sample contains a few hundred thousand clones, 85% to 90% of which appear only once. This clonotype was obtained from a human donor in a cohort sampled during active COVID-19. The V and J genes are TRBV15 and TRBJ2-5, with a tentative D call TRBD1 (5 bases). The sample consisted of peripheral blood. The CDR3 nucleotides are TGTGCCACCAGCAGAGGACAGCTACAAGAGACCCAGTACTTC. The encoded protein is CATSRGQLQETQYF.